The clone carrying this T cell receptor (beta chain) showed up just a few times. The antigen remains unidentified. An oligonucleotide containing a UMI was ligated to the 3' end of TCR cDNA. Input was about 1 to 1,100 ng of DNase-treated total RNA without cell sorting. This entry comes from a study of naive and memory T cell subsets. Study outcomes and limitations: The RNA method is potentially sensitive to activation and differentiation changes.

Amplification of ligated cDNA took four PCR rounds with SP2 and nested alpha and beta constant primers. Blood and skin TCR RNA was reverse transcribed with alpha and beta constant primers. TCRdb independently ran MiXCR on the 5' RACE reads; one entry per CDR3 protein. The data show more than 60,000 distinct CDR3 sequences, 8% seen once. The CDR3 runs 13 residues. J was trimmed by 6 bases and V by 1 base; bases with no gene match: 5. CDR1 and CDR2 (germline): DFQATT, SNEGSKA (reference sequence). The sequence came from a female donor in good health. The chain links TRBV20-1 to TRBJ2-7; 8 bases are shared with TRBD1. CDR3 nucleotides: TGCAGTGCTAGAGTGGACAGGGCAGGCGAGCAGTACTTC. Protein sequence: CSARVDRAGEQYF.